Here is one T cell receptor beta chain with its context. Profiling relied on immunoSEQ multiplex PCR, and the TCRdb table lists in-frame clones only, not all of them. The sample shows over 70,000 clones, roughly 92% of them seen only once. This CDR3 contains 13 residues. Per germline, CDR1 GTSNPN and CDR2 SVGIG (reference sequence). Trimming pared 0 bases from V and 4 bases from J, leaving 9 bases between. The sample is drawn from a study of technical replicates of blood from several donors. The sample consisted of T cells isolated from PBMCs. This chain links TRBV30 with TRBJ1-2, with D hard to call. The TCR comes from a human donor in good health. Here the CDR3 reads CAWSVLNGYGYTF. The CDR3, as DNA: TGTGCCTGGAGTGTACTAAACGGCTATGGCTACACCTTC.